The T cell receptor beta chain described here comes from a study of T cell repertoires in cytomegalovirus infection. In the study overall: An indication of both CMV infection and matching HLA type came from public TCR beta signatures.

This clonotype was seen ten or more times. What it recognizes is unknown. Germline CDR1 and CDR2: MNHEY and SVGEGT. This CDR3 spans 15 amino acids. Trimming shortened V by 4 bases and J by 1 base, and 13 bases separated the two germline ends. TCRdb ran MiXCR on the reads and lists one entry per CDR3 protein. The sample lists approximately 310,000 distinct CDR3 sequences, around a quarter seen once, with 13% in the top ten. The sequencing used cultured PBMCs, collected from culture after CMV antigen stimulation. The chain combines TRBV6-2 or TRBV6-3 with TRBJ2-5; a possible D gene is TRBD1 (5 bases). This sequence originates from a human donor in good health (CMV status not recorded). Some clones in this sample may be carry-over from other donors' samples. CDR3 protein: CASSSPFGAQETQYF. In nucleotides, the CDR3 is TGTGCCAGCAGTTCCCCCTTTGGGGCCCAAGAGACCCAGTACTTC.